The clone carrying this T cell receptor beta chain was seen only a few times. With 4 bases removed from V and 0 bases from J, the gap between germline ends came to 14 bases. CDR3 length: 16 amino acids. The germline CDR1 and CDR2 sequences are SGDLS and YYNGEE. TCRdb fed the RT-PCR reads into MiXCR, producing one record per CDR3 protein. This sample yields about 680,000 distinct CDR3 sequences, of which approximately 15% are seen a single time; 3% to 4.5% belongs to the top ten. The source material was memory CD4+ T cells from blood. The chain combines TRBV9 with TRBJ1-3; no definite D call. This clonotype was sampled from a female donor in good health, serving as a healthy control. CDR3 coding DNA: TGTGCCAGCAGCCCGGGCCTCCAGGACTCTGGAAACACCATATATTTT. Translating gives CASSPGLQDSGNTIYF.